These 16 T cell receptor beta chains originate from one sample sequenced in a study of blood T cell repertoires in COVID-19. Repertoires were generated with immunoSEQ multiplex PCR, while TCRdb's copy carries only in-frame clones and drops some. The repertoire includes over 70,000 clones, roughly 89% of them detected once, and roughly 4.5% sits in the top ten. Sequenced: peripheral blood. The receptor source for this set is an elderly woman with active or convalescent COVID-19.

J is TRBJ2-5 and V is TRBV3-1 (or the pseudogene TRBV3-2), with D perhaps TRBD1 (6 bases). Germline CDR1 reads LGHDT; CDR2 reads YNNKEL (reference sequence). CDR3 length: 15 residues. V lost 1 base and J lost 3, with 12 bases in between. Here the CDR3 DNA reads TGTGCCAGCAGCCAAGGGGCAGGACAGAAAGAGACCCAGTACTTC. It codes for CASSQGAGQKETQYF.

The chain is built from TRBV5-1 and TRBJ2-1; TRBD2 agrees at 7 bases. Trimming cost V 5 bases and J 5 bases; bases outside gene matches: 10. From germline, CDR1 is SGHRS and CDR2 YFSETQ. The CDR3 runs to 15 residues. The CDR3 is CASRVGLADNNEQFF. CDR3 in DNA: TGCGCCAGCAGGGTCGGTCTAGCGGATAACAATGAGCAGTTCTTC.

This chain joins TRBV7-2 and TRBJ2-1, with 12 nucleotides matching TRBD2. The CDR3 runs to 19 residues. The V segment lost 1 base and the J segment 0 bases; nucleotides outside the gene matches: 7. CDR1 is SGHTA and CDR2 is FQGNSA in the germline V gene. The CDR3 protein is CASSLVGLAGPSSYNEQFF. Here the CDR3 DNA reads TGTGCCAGCAGCTTAGTAGGACTAGCGGGGCCTAGCTCCTACAATGAGCAGTTCTTC.

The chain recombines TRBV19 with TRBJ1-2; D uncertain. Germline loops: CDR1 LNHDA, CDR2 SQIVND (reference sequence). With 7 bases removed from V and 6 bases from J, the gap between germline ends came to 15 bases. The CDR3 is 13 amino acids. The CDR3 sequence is CASTNRVLDGYTF. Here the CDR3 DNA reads TGTGCCAGTACTAATCGGGTCCTAGATGGCTACACCTTC.

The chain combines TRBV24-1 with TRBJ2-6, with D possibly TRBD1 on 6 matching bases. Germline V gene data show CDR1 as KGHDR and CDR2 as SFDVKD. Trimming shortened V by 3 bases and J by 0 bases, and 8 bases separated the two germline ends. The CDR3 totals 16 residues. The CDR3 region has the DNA TGTGCCACCAGTGATAGGACAGTCTCTGGGGCCAACGTCCTGACTTTC. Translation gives CATSDRTVSGANVLTF.

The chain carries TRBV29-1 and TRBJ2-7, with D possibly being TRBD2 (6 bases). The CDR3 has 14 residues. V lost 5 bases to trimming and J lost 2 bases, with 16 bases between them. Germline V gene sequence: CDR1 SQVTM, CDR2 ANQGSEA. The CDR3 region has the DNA TGCAGCGTTAGTAGCGGAGCGAGGACCTACGAGCAGTACTTC. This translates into CSVSSGARTYEQYF.

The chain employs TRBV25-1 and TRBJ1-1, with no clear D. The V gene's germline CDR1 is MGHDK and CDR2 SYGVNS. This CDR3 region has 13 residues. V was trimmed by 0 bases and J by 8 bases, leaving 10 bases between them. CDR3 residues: CASSEYWGVEAFF. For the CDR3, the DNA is TGTGCCAGCAGTGAATATTGGGGAGTGGAAGCTTTCTTT. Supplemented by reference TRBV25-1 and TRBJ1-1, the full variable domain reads EADIYQTPRYLVIGTGKKITLECSQTMGHDKMYWYQQDPGMELHLIHYSYGVNSTEKGDLSSESTVSRIRTEHFPLTLESARPSHTSQYLCASSEYWGVEAFFGQGTRLTVV.

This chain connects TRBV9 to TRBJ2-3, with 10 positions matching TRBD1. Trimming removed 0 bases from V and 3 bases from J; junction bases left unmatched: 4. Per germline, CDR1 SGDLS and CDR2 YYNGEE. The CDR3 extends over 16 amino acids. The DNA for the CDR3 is TGTGCCAGCAGCGTAGGACAGGGGGCTCGGACAGATACGCAGTATTTT. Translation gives CASSVGQGARTDTQYF.

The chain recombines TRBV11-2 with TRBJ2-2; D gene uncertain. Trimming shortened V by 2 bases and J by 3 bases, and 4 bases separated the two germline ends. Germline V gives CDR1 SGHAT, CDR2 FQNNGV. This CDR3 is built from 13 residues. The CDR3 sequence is CASSLSDTGELFF. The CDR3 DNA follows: TGTGCCAGCAGCTTATCAGACACCGGGGAGCTGTTTTTT.

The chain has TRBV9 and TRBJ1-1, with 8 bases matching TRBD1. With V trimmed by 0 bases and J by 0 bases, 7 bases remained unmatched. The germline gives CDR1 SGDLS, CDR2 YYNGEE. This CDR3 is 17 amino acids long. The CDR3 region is CASSVVQGAGVNTEAFF. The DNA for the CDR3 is TGTGCCAGCAGCGTAGTGCAGGGGGCAGGGGTGAACACTGAAGCTTTCTTT.

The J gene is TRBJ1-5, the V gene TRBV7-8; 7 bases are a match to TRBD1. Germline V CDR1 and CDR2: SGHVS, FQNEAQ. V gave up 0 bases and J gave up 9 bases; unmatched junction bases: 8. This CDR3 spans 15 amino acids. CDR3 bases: TGTGCCAGCAGCTTAGCTGGGACAGTCAAGGGGCCCCAGCATTTT. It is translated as CASSLAGTVKGPQHF.

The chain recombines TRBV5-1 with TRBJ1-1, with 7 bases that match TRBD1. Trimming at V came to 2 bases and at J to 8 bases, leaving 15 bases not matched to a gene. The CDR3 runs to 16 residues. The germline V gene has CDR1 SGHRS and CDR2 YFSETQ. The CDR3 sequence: CASSLLPGGSILEAFF. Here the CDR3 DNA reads TGCGCCAGCAGCTTACTCCCAGGGGGGTCCATCTTGGAAGCTTTCTTT.

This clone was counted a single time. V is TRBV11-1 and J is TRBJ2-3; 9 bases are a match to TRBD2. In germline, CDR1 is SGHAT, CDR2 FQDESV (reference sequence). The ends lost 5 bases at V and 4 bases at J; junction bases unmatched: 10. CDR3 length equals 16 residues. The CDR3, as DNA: TGTGCCAGCAGCCCCGGGGATAGCGGGAGTTCAGATACGCAGTATTTT. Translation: CASSPGDSGSSDTQYF.

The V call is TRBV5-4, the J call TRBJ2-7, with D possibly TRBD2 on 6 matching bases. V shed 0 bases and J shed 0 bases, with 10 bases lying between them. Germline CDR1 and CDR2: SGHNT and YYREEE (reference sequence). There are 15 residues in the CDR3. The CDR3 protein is CASSLGLVDSYEQYF. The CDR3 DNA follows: TGTGCCAGCAGCTTGGGACTAGTCGACTCCTACGAGCAGTACTTC.

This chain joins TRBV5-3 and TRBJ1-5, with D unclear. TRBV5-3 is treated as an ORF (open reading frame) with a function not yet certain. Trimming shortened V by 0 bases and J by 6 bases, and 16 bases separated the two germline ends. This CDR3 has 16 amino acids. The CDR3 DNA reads TGTGCCAGAAGCTTGGCCTACAGACGGGGTACTCAGCCCCAGCATTTT. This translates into CARSLAYRRGTQPQHF.

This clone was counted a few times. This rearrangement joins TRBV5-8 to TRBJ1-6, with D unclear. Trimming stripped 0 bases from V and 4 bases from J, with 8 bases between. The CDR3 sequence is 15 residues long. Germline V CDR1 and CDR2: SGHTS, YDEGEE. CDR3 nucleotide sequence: TGTGCCAGCAGCTTGGTGGAGGGTTATAATTCACCCCTCCACTTT. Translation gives CASSLVEGYNSPLHF. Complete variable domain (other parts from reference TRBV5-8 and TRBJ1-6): EAGVTQSPTHLIKTRGQQATLRCSPISGHTSVYWYQQALGLGLQFLLWYDEGEERNRGNFPPRFSGRQFPNYSSELNVNALELEDSALYLCASSLVEGYNSPLHFGNGTRLTVT.